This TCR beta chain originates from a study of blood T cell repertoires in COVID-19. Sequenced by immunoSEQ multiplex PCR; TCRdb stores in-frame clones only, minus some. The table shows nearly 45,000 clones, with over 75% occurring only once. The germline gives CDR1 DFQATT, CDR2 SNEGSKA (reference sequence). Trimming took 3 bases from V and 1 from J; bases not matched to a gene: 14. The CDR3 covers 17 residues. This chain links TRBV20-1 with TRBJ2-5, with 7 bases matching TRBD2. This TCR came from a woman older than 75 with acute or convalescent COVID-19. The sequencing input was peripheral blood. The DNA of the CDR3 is TGCAGTGCTAGTCAGTCGTTTGCGCGGGAGACCCAAGAGACCCAGTACTTC. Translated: CSASQSFARETQETQYF.